These 3 T cell receptor beta chains share one sample of origin, sequenced in a study of blood T cells in healthy people across ages (dated by TCRdb to between 2015 and 2016). The library was made by 5' RACE. The data were produced on an Illumina HiSeq 2500. The second PCR ran for about 6 to 12 cycles and used a J-beta primer mix along with a sample-barcoded 5' primer. TCRdb redid the processing of the public reads, applying fastp at Q25 and MiXCR, and retained in-frame beta chains. One record per CDR3 amino acid sequence lists the most common genes and DNA. The sample includes approximately 320,000 distinct CDR3 sequences, with about 25% observed a single time. The top ten clonotypes cover about 30% of the sample. Sequencing input: blood. The receptors stem from a woman aged 70-85 years in good health.

The chain joins TRBV4-1 to TRBJ1-1; the match to TRBD1 covers 8 bases. This CDR3 spans 17 amino acids. V was clipped by 3 bases and J by 4 bases; unmatched bases: 13. Germline V gene lookup returns CDR1 MGHRA and CDR2 YSYEKL. CDR3 DNA sequence: TGCGCCAGCAGCCAGGAAAGCCAGGGGGCATATAGCACTGAAGCTTTCTTT. Translated, it gives CASSQESQGAYSTEAFF.

The rearrangement uses TRBV20-1 and TRBJ2-1; D gene unclear. CDR3 length equals 9 residues. Germline V CDR1 and CDR2: DFQATT, SNEGSKA (reference sequence). V shed 4 bases and J shed 14 bases, with 9 bases lying between them. The CDR3 sequence: CSATGWEFF. For the CDR3, the DNA is TGCAGTGCTACCGGATGGGAGTTCTTC.

This clonotype was picked up a small number of times. The rearrangement joins TRBV11-2 to TRBJ2-7; D is unclear. CDR1 is SGHAT, CDR2 FQNNGV, per germline. V lost 5 bases, J lost 5 bases, and 7 bases lay in between. CDR3 length equals 11 residues. CDR3 residues: CASSPRDEQYF. The CDR3 DNA follows: TGTGCCAGCAGCCCCCGCGACGAGCAGTACTTC.